The rows below give T cell receptor beta chains drawn from one sample of a study of T cells in localized non-small cell lung cancer. The method was immunoSEQ multiplex PCR; TCRdb's version includes in-frame clones alone and lacks a portion of them. This sample has 25,000 to 35,000 clones, with 80% to 85% found just once. The sequenced sample was peripheral blood mononuclear cells, obtained before any cancer treatment. The receptors come from a man aged 35 to 69 with stage III lung adenocarcinoma. CDR3s include the opening cysteine and the closing phenylalanine or tryptophan. A D gene is named only where the DNA matches it firmly. Clone size, where shown, is once, few, many, or a class for clones that have expanded.

D gene: .; J gene: TRBJ2-1; clone size: .; V gene: TRBV7-4; CDR3 DNA: TGTGCCAGCAGCAAAAAGCCCGCGAGGATCTACAATGAGCAGTTCTTC; CDR3 protein: CASSKKPARIYNEQFF
D gene: .; J gene: TRBJ1-3; clone size: .; V gene: TRBV18; CDR3 DNA: TGTGCCAGCTCACCATATGACACTTCCTCTGGAAACACCATATATTTT; CDR3 protein: CASSPYDTSSGNTIYF
D gene: TRBD1; J gene: TRBJ1-6; clone size: .; V gene: TRBV28; CDR3 DNA: TGTGCCAGCAGTTTAAAGGGACAGGGATCACCCCTCCACTTT; CDR3 protein: CASSLKGQGSPLHF
D gene: .; J gene: TRBJ1-2; clone size: .; V gene: TRBV6-5; CDR3 DNA: TGTGCCAGCAGACGGGACGGCGACTATGGCTACACCTTC; CDR3 protein: CASRRDGDYGYTF
D gene: .; J gene: TRBJ2-2; clone size: .; V gene: TRBV20-1; CDR3 DNA: TGCAGTGCTGCCTTAAGGGGGGAGCTGTTTTTT; CDR3 protein: CSAALRGELFF
D gene: .; J gene: TRBJ1-6; clone size: .; V gene: TRBV5-1; CDR3 DNA: TGCGCCAGCAGTGAACAGGGTAAATCCTCCTATAATTCACCCCTCCACTTT; CDR3 protein: CASSEQGKSSYNSPLHF
D gene: TRBD1; J gene: TRBJ1-2; clone size: .; V gene: TRBV6-5; CDR3 DNA: TGTGCCAGCAGTTACGAGTACAGGGGGCGGAGTGGCTACACCTTC; CDR3 protein: CASSYEYRGRSGYTF
D gene: .; J gene: TRBJ2-1; clone size: few; V gene: TRBV6-1; CDR3 DNA: TGTGCCAGCAGTCTTGCTGGCTCCTACAATGAGCAGTTCTTC; CDR3 protein: CASSLAGSYNEQFF
D gene: TRBD2; J gene: TRBJ2-1; clone size: .; V gene: TRBV5-1; CDR3 DNA: TGCGCCAGCAGCTTGGGGGTAGCGGGAAAGCATGAGCAGTTCTTC; CDR3 protein: CASSLGVAGKHEQFF
D gene: TRBD1; J gene: TRBJ1-6; clone size: .; V gene: TRBV4-2; CDR3 DNA: TGTGCCAGCAGCCAAGCTGACAGGGAGAATTCACCCCTCCACTTT; CDR3 protein: CASSQADRENSPLHF
D gene: .; J gene: TRBJ1-2; clone size: .; V gene: TRBV28; CDR3 DNA: TGTGCCAGCACCCCGACAGGAATTCTATGGGGCTACACCTTC; CDR3 protein: CASTPTGILWGYTF
D gene: TRBD1; J gene: TRBJ1-2; clone size: .; V gene: TRBV6-1; CDR3 DNA: TGTGCCAGCAGCTGGGACAGTCAATATGGCTACACCTTC; CDR3 protein: CASSWDSQYGYTF
D gene: .; J gene: TRBJ1-2; clone size: .; V gene: TRBV25-1; CDR3 DNA: TGTGCCAGCAGTTCGCCAGGGGTCTATGGCTACACCTTC; CDR3 protein: CASSSPGVYGYTF
D gene: .; J gene: TRBJ1-2; clone size: .; V gene: TRBV11-2; CDR3 DNA: TGTGCCAGCAGCTCGATAGGACGGGCTAACTATGGCTACACCTTC; CDR3 protein: CASSSIGRANYGYTF
D gene: .; J gene: TRBJ1-3; clone size: .; V gene: TRBV10-3; CDR3 DNA: TGTGCCATCAGTCCCGGACAGAACTCTGGAAACACCATATATTTT; CDR3 protein: CAISPGQNSGNTIYF
D gene: .; J gene: TRBJ2-7; clone size: .; V gene: TRBV19; CDR3 DNA: TGTGCCAGTAGTATAACAGGGATCTCCTACGAGCAGTACTTC; CDR3 protein: CASSITGISYEQYF
D gene: .; J gene: TRBJ1-3; clone size: .; V gene: TRBV5-4; CDR3 DNA: TGTGCCAGCAGCTCAGCGGGCGGAAACACCATATATTTT; CDR3 protein: CASSSAGGNTIYF
D gene: .; J gene: TRBJ1-2; clone size: once; V gene: TRBV4-2; CDR3 DNA: TGTGCCAGCAGCCAAGGAAACAGGGAGCGTGGCTACACCTTC; CDR3 protein: CASSQGNRERGYTF
D gene: TRBD2; J gene: TRBJ2-2; clone size: .; V gene: TRBV11-2; CDR3 DNA: TGTGCCAGCAGCTTTGGAGCGGGGGGCGGGGAGCTGTTTTTT; CDR3 protein: CASSFGAGGGELFF
D gene: TRBD1; J gene: TRBJ2-2; clone size: .; V gene: TRBV27; CDR3 DNA: TGTGCCAGCAGGAGGACAGGGGGCGCGGCCGGGGAGCTGTTTTTT; CDR3 protein: CASRRTGGAAGELFF
D gene: .; J gene: TRBJ2-7; clone size: .; V gene: TRBV7-2; CDR3 DNA: TGTGCCAGCAGCCCCGGGGCCCGCTACGAGCAGTACTTC; CDR3 protein: CASSPGARYEQYF
D gene: .; J gene: TRBJ2-5; clone size: .; V gene: TRBV5-1; CDR3 DNA: TGCGCCAGCAGCCTACGACAGTACCAAGAGACCCAGTACTTC; CDR3 protein: CASSLRQYQETQYF
D gene: .; J gene: TRBJ1-1; clone size: .; V gene: TRBV11-2; CDR3 DNA: TGTGCCAGCAGCTTAGGACCGAACACTGAAGCTTTCTTT; CDR3 protein: CASSLGPNTEAFF
D gene: .; J gene: TRBJ1-4; clone size: .; V gene: TRBV5-1; CDR3 DNA: TGCGCCAGCAGCCCGAACACCGCAACTAATGAAAAACTGTTTTTT; CDR3 protein: CASSPNTATNEKLFF
D gene: TRBD1; J gene: TRBJ1-2; clone size: .; V gene: TRBV6-5; CDR3 DNA: TGTGCCAGCAGTTCAACCGGGACAGGGGGGCCCTATGGCTACACCTTC; CDR3 protein: CASSSTGTGGPYGYTF
D gene: TRBD1; J gene: TRBJ1-2; clone size: .; V gene: TRBV6-6; CDR3 DNA: TGTGCCAGCACCTCGACAGGGAACTATGGCTACACCTTC; CDR3 protein: CASTSTGNYGYTF
D gene: TRBD2; J gene: TRBJ2-3; clone size: .; V gene: TRBV10-3; CDR3 DNA: TGTGCCACCAGAAGGGACTACGGGAATACGCAGTATTTT; CDR3 protein: CATRRDYGNTQYF
D gene: .; J gene: TRBJ1-1; clone size: .; V gene: TRBV6-6; CDR3 DNA: TGTGCCAGCAGTTACGGGCAGCTAGTGAACACTGAAGCTTTCTTT; CDR3 protein: CASSYGQLVNTEAFF
D gene: .; J gene: TRBJ2-6; clone size: .; V gene: TRBV28; CDR3 DNA: TGTGCCAGCAGCCCAACAGGGCCTGGGGCCAACGTCCTGACTTTC; CDR3 protein: CASSPTGPGANVLTF
D gene: TRBD1; J gene: TRBJ1-4; clone size: .; V gene: TRBV28; CDR3 DNA: TGTGCCAGCAGTTTTAGACAGGGGGCGGGGGGAACTAATGAAAAACTGTTTTTT; CDR3 protein: CASSFRQGAGGTNEKLFF
D gene: .; J gene: TRBJ1-5; clone size: .; V gene: TRBV6-1; CDR3 DNA: TGTGCCAGCAGTGGTATGTCTTCCAATCAGCCCCAGCATTTT; CDR3 protein: CASSGMSSNQPQHF
D gene: TRBD2; J gene: TRBJ2-2; clone size: .; V gene: TRBV10-1; CDR3 DNA: TGCGCCAACGAGACTAGCGGGGAGAACACCGGGGAGCTGTTTTTT; CDR3 protein: CANETSGENTGELFF
D gene: .; J gene: TRBJ2-1; clone size: few; V gene: TRBV7-9; CDR3 DNA: TGTGCCAGCACCGATTGGAGGGTTAGTGAGCAGTTCTTC; CDR3 protein: CASTDWRVSEQFF
D gene: .; J gene: TRBJ1-1; clone size: .; V gene: TRBV5-1; CDR3 DNA: TGCGCCAGCAGCTCTACTACAGGGCCCACTGAAGCTTTCTTT; CDR3 protein: CASSSTTGPTEAFF
D gene: .; J gene: TRBJ1-5; clone size: .; V gene: TRBV28; CDR3 DNA: TGTGCCAGCAGGGGGGGGGTCCAGCCCCAGCATTTT; CDR3 protein: CASRGGVQPQHF
D gene: .; J gene: TRBJ2-7; clone size: few; V gene: TRBV29-1; CDR3 DNA: TGCAGCGTTGGGTTGTTTGGTGGTGGGTCCGAGCAGTACTTC; CDR3 protein: CSVGLFGGGSEQYF
D gene: .; J gene: TRBJ2-1; clone size: .; V gene: TRBV5-1; CDR3 DNA: TGCGCCAGCAGCTCGCGGGCTGAGCAGTTCTTC; CDR3 protein: CASSSRAEQFF
D gene: TRBD2; J gene: TRBJ2-5; clone size: .; V gene: TRBV19; CDR3 DNA: TGTGCCAGTAGTTTCGCTAGCGGGCGGGAGACCCAGTACTTC; CDR3 protein: CASSFASGRETQYF
D gene: .; J gene: TRBJ1-1; clone size: .; V gene: TRBV5-1; CDR3 DNA: TGCGCCAGCAGCACCTTAAGGGGGTCGGATGAGGAAGCTTTCTTT; CDR3 protein: CASSTLRGSDEEAFF
D gene: TRBD1; J gene: TRBJ1-2; clone size: once; V gene: TRBV28; CDR3 DNA: TGTGCCAGCAGTTCTGACAGGGTTCTTATAGATGGCTACACCTTC; CDR3 protein: CASSSDRVLIDGYTF
D gene: .; J gene: TRBJ2-7; clone size: .; V gene: TRBV28; CDR3 DNA: TGTGCCAGCCGGTACCACGGGAACTTAGACGAGCAGTACTTC; CDR3 protein: CASRYHGNLDEQYF
D gene: .; J gene: TRBJ2-1; clone size: .; V gene: TRBV15; CDR3 DNA: TGTGCCACCAGCAGAGGGATGGGGTCCTACAATGAGCAGTTCTTC; CDR3 protein: CATSRGMGSYNEQFF
D gene: .; J gene: TRBJ2-2; clone size: .; V gene: TRBV4-2; CDR3 DNA: TGTGCCAGCAGCCTTTCAGCGGGACAGAACACCGGGGAGCTGTTTTTT; CDR3 protein: CASSLSAGQNTGELFF
D gene: .; J gene: TRBJ2-6; clone size: .; V gene: TRBV28; CDR3 DNA: TGTGCCAGCACTCGGCCCTCTGGGGCCAACGTCCTGACTTTC; CDR3 protein: CASTRPSGANVLTF
D gene: TRBD2; J gene: TRBJ2-1; clone size: .; V gene: TRBV7-9; CDR3 DNA: TGTGCCAGCAGCATTGCCGGGACTAGCGGGACCCGGGAGCAGTTCTTC; CDR3 protein: CASSIAGTSGTREQFF
D gene: .; J gene: TRBJ2-3; clone size: .; V gene: TRBV28; CDR3 DNA: TGTGCCAGCAGTTTAAGGCCCGGCCTGGGAGCGAGCACAGATACGCAGTATTTT; CDR3 protein: CASSLRPGLGASTDTQYF
D gene: .; J gene: TRBJ2-3; clone size: .; V gene: TRBV7-9; CDR3 DNA: TGTGCCAGCAGCCAAGGGTTGAATACGCAGTATTTT; CDR3 protein: CASSQGLNTQYF
D gene: .; J gene: TRBJ1-4; clone size: once; V gene: TRBV4-1; CDR3 DNA: TGCGCCAGCAGCCGAACCACCTTTTTCGGGGCAACTAATGAAAAACTGTTTTTT; CDR3 protein: CASSRTTFFGATNEKLFF
D gene: TRBD2; J gene: TRBJ2-6; clone size: .; V gene: TRBV7-9; CDR3 DNA: TGTGCCAGCACCAGGGAGGGCTCTGGGGCCAACGTCCTGACTTTC; CDR3 protein: CASTREGSGANVLTF
D gene: .; J gene: TRBJ1-1; clone size: .; V gene: TRBV7-9; CDR3 DNA: TGTGCCAGCAGCTTAGCCCCGGCGGTTGAAGCTTTCTTT; CDR3 protein: CASSLAPAVEAFF
D gene: .; J gene: TRBJ2-3; clone size: .; V gene: TRBV6-6; CDR3 DNA: TGTGCCAGCAGGGGGACCAGCACAGATACGCAGTATTTT; CDR3 protein: CASRGTSTDTQYF
D gene: TRBD1; J gene: TRBJ1-5; clone size: .; V gene: TRBV27; CDR3 DNA: TGTGCCAGCAGTTTCAGGGGGATAGGTCAGCCCCAGCATTTT; CDR3 protein: CASSFRGIGQPQHF
D gene: .; J gene: TRBJ1-6; clone size: once; V gene: TRBV10-2; CDR3 DNA: TGCGCCAGCAGAGCAGGTACCAATTCACCCCTCCACTTT; CDR3 protein: CASRAGTNSPLHF